This section outlines one T cell receptor beta chain sequence together with its context. Its antigen is unidentified. This sample's treatment: oral pan-JAK inhibitor, 5-10 mg twice daily. Following RNA extraction, reverse transcription yielded cDNA that acted as the sequencing template. Some clones are missing from TCRdb's copy, which holds only in-frame ones; the method was immunoSEQ multiplex PCR. Among 90,000 to 120,000 clones listed, 80% to 85% were seen once. The sample originates from a study of CD8+ T cells in alopecia areata. General study points: Lesional scalp, notably in alopecia totalis/universalis, had clonality above that of normal scalp. During tofacitinib treatment, many expanded lesional clones remained in scalp and blood.

Trimming took 0 bases from V and 6 from J, leaving 13 bases between them. CDR1 SGHDT and CDR2 YYEEEE come from the germline V gene. This CDR3 contains 15 residues. The source is a human donor with alopecia areata. The sample in question was CD8+ T cells sorted from blood, obtained at week 24, from a patient treated with tofacitinib. The chain employs TRBV5-6 and TRBJ2-1; perhaps TRBD1 as D (5 bases). In nucleotides, the CDR3 is TGTGCCAGCAGCTTGGCCTACTTAAGGGGCAATGAGCAGTTCTTC. As protein: CASSLAYLRGNEQFF. Looking up the rest from reference TRBV5-6 and TRBJ2-1 gives the full variable domain: DAGVTQSPTHLIKTRGQQVTLRCSPKSGHDTVSWYQQALGQGPQFIFQYYEEEERQRGNFPDRFSGHQFPNYSSELNVNALLLGDSALYLCASSLAYLRGNEQFFGPGTRLTVL.